This note documents a single TCR beta chain sequence. Its matching antigen is unknown. These data belong to a study of Tregs in tolerant kidney transplant recipients. Points from the study as a whole: Biological reproducibility was not directly addressed in this study.

Clones were sequenced by immunoSEQ multiplex PCR, and TCRdb holds only the in-frame ones, with some missing. The sample gives 90,000 to 150,000 clones, 85% to 95% of which show up once; approximately 0.54% is in the top ten. Germline loops: CDR1 MNHNS, CDR2 SASEGT. This CDR3 is built from 14 residues. Trimming left V 2 bases short and J 6 bases short, with 13 bases between. Sequenced input: CD4+ T cells from blood. The J gene is TRBJ1-2, the V gene TRBV6-1; D possibly corresponds to TRBD1 (5 bases). The clonotype was recovered from a human donor in good health. The CDR3 sequence is CASSETAGRDGYTF. DNA of the CDR3: TGTGCCAGCAGTGAAACGGCAGGGAGGGATGGCTACACCTTC.